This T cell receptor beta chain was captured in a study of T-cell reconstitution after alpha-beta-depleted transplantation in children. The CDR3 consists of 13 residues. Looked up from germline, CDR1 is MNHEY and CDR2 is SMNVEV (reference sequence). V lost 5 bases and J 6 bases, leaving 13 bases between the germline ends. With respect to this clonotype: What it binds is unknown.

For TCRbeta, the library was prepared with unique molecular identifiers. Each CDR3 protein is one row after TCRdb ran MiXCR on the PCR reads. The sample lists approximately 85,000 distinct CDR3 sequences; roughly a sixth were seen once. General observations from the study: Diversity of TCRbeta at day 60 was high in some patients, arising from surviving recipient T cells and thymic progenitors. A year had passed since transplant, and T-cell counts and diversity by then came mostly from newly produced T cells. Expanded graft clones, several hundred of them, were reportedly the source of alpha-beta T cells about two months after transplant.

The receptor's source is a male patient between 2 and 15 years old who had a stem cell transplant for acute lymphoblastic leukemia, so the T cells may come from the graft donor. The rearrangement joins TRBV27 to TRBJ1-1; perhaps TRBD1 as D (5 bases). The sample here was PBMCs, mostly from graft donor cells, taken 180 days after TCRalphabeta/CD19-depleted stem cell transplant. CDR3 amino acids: CASSQSRVSEAFF. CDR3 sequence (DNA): TGTGCCAGCAGTCAGTCCAGGGTCTCTGAAGCTTTCTTT.